This TCR beta chain derives from a study of control samples from healthy donors and cancer patients. Sequencing used immunoSEQ multiplex PCR; TCRdb keeps in-frame clones, though not all of them. The sample holds 40,000 to 60,000 clones, about nine tenths seen once. The sample consisted of PBMCs. The clonotype comes from a man over 45 with head and neck cancer.

In nucleotides, the CDR3 is TGTGCCAGCATGGACGGGCAGGGGGCAGTCGGCTCCTACGAGCAGTACTTC. It codes for CASMDGQGAVGSYEQYF. The J gene is TRBJ2-7, the V gene TRBV28; TRBD1 matches at 8 bases. The V gene's germline CDR1 is MDHEN and CDR2 SYDVKM. The junction had 14 bases not matched to a gene; V was cut back by 7 bases and J by 0 bases. The length of the CDR3 is 17 residues.